The 14 T cell receptor beta chains listed next were all sequenced from one sample in a study of cytomegalovirus exposure and HLA in healthy donors. Primers: 60 Vbeta forward and 13 Jbeta reverse. Data came from immunoSEQ multiplex PCR; TCRdb stores just in-frame clones and leaves some out. The sample holds roughly 200,000 clones, around 74% seen once. Input material: PBMCs. All receptors come from a male donor in good health and CMV-seronegative.

The chain employs TRBV10-3 and TRBJ1-5; D is perhaps TRBD1 (5 bases). With 0 bases removed from V and 5 bases from J, the gap between germline ends came to 14 bases. The CDR3 consists of 16 residues. The germline V gene encodes CDR1 ENHRY and CDR2 SYGVKD. The CDR3 DNA sequence: TGTGCCATCAGTGAGTCCAGCCGGGGGGGGGATCAGCCCCAGCATTTT. Protein: CAISESSRGGDQPQHF.

CDR3 nucleotides: TGCGCCAGCAGCCCGGACAGGTCCTACGAGCAGTACTTC. Residues: CASSPDRSYEQYF. The V and J genes are TRBV5-1 and TRBJ2-7, with 7 bases identical to TRBD1. V lost 4 bases to trimming and J lost 1 base; unmatched junction nucleotides: 2. Germline CDR1 reads SGHRS; CDR2 reads YFSETQ. The CDR3 covers 13 residues.

The genes are TRBV28 and TRBJ1-5; TRBD1 is a possible D gene (5 bases). The germline V and J ends were trimmed by 3 bases and 4 bases, with 16 bases remaining between them. The CDR3 contains 16 residues. Germline-derived CDR1 and CDR2 are MDHEN and SYDVKM. CDR3 DNA: TGTGCCAGCAGTTTCTTCCCCCCGGAGGGGAATCAGCCCCAGCATTTT. This sequence encodes CASSFFPPEGNQPQHF.

V usage is TRBV2 and J usage is TRBJ1-5; maybe TRBD1 (5 bases). Germline CDR1 is SNHLY and CDR2 is FYNNEI. Trimming removed 3 bases from V and 0 bases from J, with 12 bases in between. The CDR3 covers 16 residues. The CDR3 bases are TGTGCCAGCAGTGACGCCCGGGACTCTAGCAATCAGCCCCAGCATTTT. Residues: CASSDARDSSNQPQHF.

Only one count was recorded for this clone. The gene calls are TRBV9 and TRBJ2-1; no clear D gene. The CDR3 has 11 amino acids. Trimming removed 0 bases at V and 9 bases at J, with 4 bases between. CDR1 SGDLS and CDR2 YYNGEE come from the germline V gene. In DNA, the CDR3 is TGTGCCAGCAGCGTAGGAGTTGAGCAGTTCTTC. This gives the protein CASSVGVEQFF.

The rearrangement uses TRBV5-1 and TRBJ2-1; no definite D call. Germline CDR1 and CDR2: SGHRS and YFSETQ. V gave up 2 bases and J gave up 7 bases, with 7 bases separating them. The CDR3 has 12 amino acids. CDR3 loop: CASSLLGNEQFF. In nucleotides, the CDR3 is TGCGCCAGCAGCTTACTCGGGAATGAGCAGTTCTTC.

V and J are TRBV28 and TRBJ2-1, with D possibly TRBD2 on 6 matching bases. CDR3 length: 12 amino acids. Germline V gives CDR1 MDHEN, CDR2 SYDVKM. The CDR3: CAASGGYNEQFF. In nucleotides, the CDR3 is TGTGCGGCGTCCGGGGGCTACAATGAGCAGTTCTTC.

The rearrangement links TRBV28 to TRBJ2-5; TRBD1 matches 7 bases. Germline CDR1 is MDHEN and CDR2 is SYDVKM. V dropped 5 bases and J dropped 3; count of bases not matched to a gene: 9. CDR3 length: 15 residues. The CDR3 here is CASSRPGTAEETQYF. The CDR3 DNA sequence: TGTGCCAGCAGTCGACCCGGGACAGCTGAAGAGACCCAGTACTTC.

This rearrangement joins TRBV4-3 to TRBJ2-1; a weak D match, TRBD2 (6 bases). V dropped 0 bases and J dropped 3 bases, with 12 bases sitting between them. There are 16 residues in the CDR3. Germline V gene lookup returns CDR1 LGHNA and CDR2 YSLEER. CDR3 nucleotides: TGCGCCAGCAGCCAAGACCCCTGGGGGGACTACAATGAGCAGTTCTTC. Amino acids: CASSQDPWGDYNEQFF.

This clone was recorded once. The chain is built from TRBV18 and TRBJ1-1, with a weak D call TRBD1 (6 bases). This CDR3 region has 15 residues. The V and J ends lost 2 bases and 5 bases respectively, with 15 bases between them. CDR1 and CDR2 from the germline V gene are KGHSH and LQKENI. The CDR3 sequence: CASSPGGKVKTEAFF. CDR3 bases: TGTGCCAGCTCACCAGGGGGCAAGGTAAAGACTGAAGCTTTCTTT.

The sample holds one count of this clone. The V gene is TRBV5-6, the J gene TRBJ2-7; 10 positions match TRBD2. This CDR3 region has 18 residues. The ends lost 4 bases at V and 6 bases at J; junction bases unmatched: 19. Per the germline V gene, CDR1 is SGHDT and CDR2 is YYEEEE. CDR3 amino acids: CASSRFSGGRLVRTEQYF. The CDR3 DNA reads TGTGCCAGCAGCCGATTTAGCGGGGGGAGGTTAGTACGTACCGAGCAGTACTTC.

The chain uses TRBV2 and TRBJ1-5; TRBD1 agrees at 7 bases. This CDR3 is 13 amino acids long. The germline gives CDR1 SNHLY, CDR2 FYNNEI. Germline trimming cut 5 bases from V and 10 bases from J; bases unmatched to any gene: 8. The CDR3 sequence is CASSPRQGTPQHF. As DNA, the CDR3 is TGTGCCAGCAGTCCAAGACAGGGAACTCCCCAGCATTTT.

The V and J genes are TRBV10-3 and TRBJ1-6; no firm D call. CDR3 length: 14 residues. In germline, CDR1 is ENHRY, CDR2 SYGVKD. Trimming took off 2 bases at V and 4 bases at J, with 6 bases between the two ends. CDR3: CAISEQAYNSPLHF. DNA of the CDR3: TGTGCCATCAGTGAGCAGGCATATAATTCACCCCTCCACTTT.

The rearrangement links TRBV11-3 to TRBJ2-1; TRBD1 matches at 8 bases. V was clipped by 9 bases and J by 7 bases; unmatched bases: 8. CDR1 SGHNT and CDR2 YENEEA come from the germline V gene. The CDR3 length is 13 residues. The chain's CDR3 is CASTGQVGNEQFF. CDR3 in DNA: TGTGCCAGTACGGGACAGGTTGGGAATGAGCAGTTCTTC.